The T cell receptor (beta chain) under discussion was sequenced for a study of molecular identifiers for immune sequencing clone quantification. Study observations and caveats: Highly expanded clone sizes could be underestimated by identical TCR molecules sharing a barcode.

This CDR3 is built from 16 residues. J was trimmed by 9 bases and V by 5 bases; bases with no gene match: 17. Comments on this clonotype: Its antigen is not identified. One base away lies a much larger clone, so this may be a sequencing read error.

Each CDR3 protein gets one entry after TCRdb re-called the PCR reads with MiXCR. In the table there are just over 40,000 distinct CDR3 sequences, less than 20% of which are singletons. Sequenced material: naive CD8+ T cells from blood, with Jurkat cell RNA spiked in. Subset denoted: FACS-sorted CD8+CD4-CCR7+CD45RA+ naive T cells. This clonotype was sampled from a human donor in good health. Some libraries in this study had Jurkat cell RNA spiked in. The rearrangement joins TRBV12-3 or TRBV12-4 to TRBJ2-7; 9 bases are a match to TRBD2. CDR3 sequence: CASSKPTGGREHGQYF. The DNA for the CDR3 is TGTGCCAGCAGTAAACCCACTGGCGGGAGGGAACACGGGCAGTACTTC.